This T cell receptor beta chain was sequenced in a study of OX40 agonist ivuxolimab in advanced cancers. Produced via immunoSEQ multiplex PCR; TCRdb's table is partial and in-frame only. There are about 94,000 clones in the sample; 80% to 90% occur only once, and about 0.29% lies in the top ten. The clonotype was recovered from an adult with an advanced solid tumor such as melanoma, head and neck, liver or kidney cancer. The sequenced sample was CD4+ or CD8+ T cells sorted from blood, obtained in a trial of the OX40 agonist ivuxolimab.

The CDR3 region is CAWNSGGAPGELFF. The CDR3 nucleotides are TGTGCCTGGAATAGCGGGGGGGCCCCCGGGGAGCTGTTTTTT. This rearrangement joins TRBV30 to TRBJ2-2, with TRBD2 matching 11 bases. The CDR3 covers 14 residues. The trim removed 4 bases at V and 6 bases at J, leaving 4 bases unmatched. CDR1 and CDR2 (germline): GTSNPN, SVGIG (reference sequence).